Each of the 29 T cell receptor beta chains below was sequenced from the same sample in a study of blood T cell repertoires in COVID-19. Produced via immunoSEQ multiplex PCR; TCRdb's table is partial and in-frame only. The table includes 250,000 to 350,000 clones, about four fifths detected once. The sample taken for sequencing was peripheral blood. The receptors stem from a woman aged 45-65 years with acute or convalescent COVID-19.

This chain connects TRBV5-1 to TRBJ2-1; TRBD1 matches 8 bases. The CDR3 covers 14 residues. The ends lost 4 bases at V and 6 bases at J; junction bases unmatched: 6. Germline V lookup: CDR1 SGHRS, CDR2 YFSETQ. CDR3 nucleotide sequence: TGCGCCAGCAGCCGTGGGACAGGCTCCAATGAGCAGTTCTTC. Translating gives CASSRGTGSNEQFF. Full variable domain (rest looked up from reference TRBV5-1 and TRBJ2-1): KAGVTQTPRYLIKTRGQQVTLSCSPISGHRSVSWYQQTPGQGLQFLFEYFSETQRNKGNFPGRFSGRQFSNSRSEMNVSTLELGDSALYLCASSRGTGSNEQFFGPGTRLTVL.

This clone turned up a few times. The chain joins TRBV30 to TRBJ1-2, with D unclear. Germline lookup yields CDR1 GTSNPN and CDR2 SVGIG (reference sequence). Trimming left V 3 bases short and J 6 bases short, with 17 bases between. There are 14 residues in the CDR3. This CDR3 reads CAWSRGSKADGYTF. The CDR3 DNA is TGTGCCTGGAGCCGAGGGTCCAAGGCGGATGGCTACACCTTC. Full variable domain (remainder filled in from reference TRBV30 and TRBJ1-2): SQTIHQWPATLVQPVGSPLSLECTVEGTSNPNLYWYRQAAGRGLQLLFYSVGIGQISSEVPQNLSASRPQDRQFILSSKKLLLSDSGFYLCAWSRGSKADGYTFGSGTRLTVV.

The chain carries TRBV19 and TRBJ2-3; 11 nucleotides align to TRBD2. This CDR3 comprises 21 residues. In germline, CDR1 is LNHDA, CDR2 SQIVND (reference sequence). The V segment lost 5 bases and the J segment 0 bases; nucleotides outside the gene matches: 19. The CDR3 region is CASSSFQTTGRTSGSTDTQYF. Here the CDR3 DNA reads TGTGCCAGTAGTTCCTTTCAAACGACAGGTAGGACTAGCGGGAGCACAGATACGCAGTATTTT.

To note about this clone: Other nucleotide sequences in the sample specify the same CDR3. V is TRBV27 and J is TRBJ2-3; possible D gene TRBD1, 5 bases. CDR1 is MNHEY and CDR2 is SMNVEV in the germline V gene (reference sequence). Trimming removed 2 bases from V and 1 base from J, with 7 bases in between. This CDR3 has 14 residues. The CDR3, as DNA: TGTGCCAGCAGTTTACTAGGGGGCACAGATACGCAGTATTTT. This sequence encodes CASSLLGGTDTQYF.

This chain uses TRBV10-2 with TRBJ1-2, with D maybe TRBD1 (6 bases). CDR1 is WSHSY and CDR2 is SAAADI in the germline V gene. The V gene lost 8 bases and the J gene lost 0 bases, with 10 bases spanning the gap. The CDR3 covers 13 residues. The CDR3 region is CASRDNSNYGYTF. Written as DNA, the CDR3 is TGCGCCAGCCGGGACAACTCTAACTATGGCTACACCTTC.

This sequence joins TRBV7-2 and TRBJ2-5, with D possibly being TRBD2 (5 bases). The CDR3 is 14 amino acids. Germline V gene sequence: CDR1 SGHTA, CDR2 FQGNSA. The V and J ends lost 2 bases and 0 bases respectively, with 7 bases between them. CDR3 sequence (DNA): TGTGCCAGCAGCTTATCGACTAACCAAGAGACCCAGTACTTC. As protein: CASSLSTNQETQYF.

This clone was seen a single time. CDR3 sequence: CAWSVLKGQEVFAYEQYF. The CDR3 nucleotides are TGTGCCTGGAGTGTACTTAAAGGGCAGGAGGTTTTCGCCTACGAGCAGTACTTC. The chain is built from TRBV30 and TRBJ2-7; TRBD2 might be the D (5 bases). Per the germline V gene, CDR1 is GTSNPN and CDR2 is SVGIG (reference sequence). The CDR3 length is 18 residues. Trimming removed 0 bases at V and 2 bases at J, with 23 bases between.

The chain links TRBV29-1 to TRBJ1-1, with TRBD1 matching 7 bases. The CDR3 is 12 amino acids. The V segment lost 1 base and the J segment 8 bases; nucleotides outside the gene matches: 4. In germline, CDR1 is SQVTM, CDR2 ANQGSEA. In DNA, the CDR3 is TGCAGCGTTGAAGGTGGGGACAGCGAAGCTTTCTTT. As protein: CSVEGGDSEAFF.

The chain uses TRBV5-4 and TRBJ1-1; TRBD1 agrees at 9 bases. The CDR3 has 16 residues. Germline loops: CDR1 SGHNT, CDR2 YYREEE (reference sequence). The junction had 10 bases not matched to a gene; V was cut back by 4 bases and J by 3 bases. Here the CDR3 reads CASSVGTGRSDTEAFF. Written as DNA, the CDR3 is TGTGCCAGCAGCGTAGGGACAGGGAGGTCGGACACTGAAGCTTTCTTT.

The chain couples TRBV18 to TRBJ2-5; D perhaps matches TRBD1 (6 bases). CDR1 KGHSH and CDR2 LQKENI come from the germline V gene. V was shortened by 3 bases and J by 3 bases, with 20 bases between the two germline ends. This CDR3 has 17 residues. CDR3 nucleotides: TGTGCCAGCTCACCTCCCAGGGGTGAAGACAGGAAAGAGACCCAGTACTTC. It is translated as CASSPPRGEDRKETQYF.

The rearrangement uses TRBV21-1 and TRBJ2-2; TRBD2 is the table's D call and was not checked against the DNA. TRBV21-1 is a listed pseudogene. The CDR3 is made up of 14 amino acids. The CDR3 coding sequence is TGTGCCAGCAGCAACGGCGGGTACACCGGGGAGCTGTTTTTT. It translates to CASSNGGYTGELFF.

The V gene is TRBV19, the J gene TRBJ2-1, with 7 bases aligning to TRBD2. V lost 5 bases, J lost 4 bases, and 8 bases stayed unmatched. Germline V CDR1 and CDR2: LNHDA, SQIVND (reference sequence). This CDR3 comprises 15 residues. In nucleotides, the CDR3 is TGTGCCAGTAGTCCTATTGGGGGGGGGTACAATGAGCAGTTCTTC. This codes for CASSPIGGGYNEQFF.

The chain combines TRBV7-3 with TRBJ2-2; D call uncertain. V was clipped by 5 bases and J by 5 bases, with 9 bases between them. Germline assignment: CDR1 SGHTA and CDR2 FQGTGA. The CDR3 is 13 residues long. The CDR3 sequence: CASSATRTGELFF. Here the CDR3 DNA reads TGTGCCAGCAGCGCGACACGGACCGGGGAGCTGTTTTTT.

This sequence joins TRBV5-1 and TRBJ1-1; 11 bases fit TRBD1. The CDR3 is 14 residues long. V shed 3 bases and J 6 bases; nucleotides not matched to a gene: 4. Germline lookup yields CDR1 SGHRS and CDR2 YFSETQ. The CDR3 loop is CASSSGQGAAEAFF. The CDR3 region has the DNA TGCGCCAGCAGCTCCGGACAGGGGGCTGCTGAAGCTTTCTTT.

V gene TRBV10-3 combines with J gene TRBJ2-3; 10 bases fit TRBD1. The CDR3 covers 14 residues. From germline, CDR1 is ENHRY and CDR2 SYGVKD. V shed 6 bases and J 3 bases; nucleotides not matched to a gene: 3. The CDR3 loop reads CAIRTGGSTDTQYF. The DNA of the CDR3 is TGTGCCATCAGGACAGGGGGCTCTACAGATACGCAGTATTTT.

The rearrangement joins TRBV18 to TRBJ2-7, with 11 bases that match TRBD1. CDR3 size: 15 residues. Trimming at V came to 3 bases and at J to 1 base, leaving 2 bases not matched to a gene. The germline V gene encodes CDR1 KGHSH and CDR2 LQKENI. CDR3 DNA sequence: TGTGCCAGCTCACCGGGGGACAGGGGGTCCTACGAGCAGTACTTC. Its protein product is CASSPGDRGSYEQYF.

The CDR3 loop reads CASSQDGGGEIRGYTF. CDR3 DNA: TGCGCCAGCAGCCAAGATGGGGGAGGGGAAATTCGCGGCTACACCTTC. The chain couples TRBV4-1 to TRBJ1-2, with a weak D call TRBD1 (5 bases). Germline values: CDR1 MGHRA, CDR2 YSYEKL. The V and J ends lost 0 bases and 8 bases respectively, with 19 bases between them. There are 16 residues in the CDR3.

The rearrangement uses TRBV6-1 and TRBJ1-2, with TRBD1 matching over 7 bases. V was clipped by 3 bases and J by 4 bases; unmatched bases: 5. The CDR3 is 14 residues long. The germline gives CDR1 MNHNS, CDR2 SASEGT. In DNA, the CDR3 is TGTGCCAGCAGTGACAGGGGGGCCGTCTATGGCTACACCTTC. Translation gives CASSDRGAVYGYTF.

The CDR3 coding sequence is TGTGCCAGCTCACCGACAGGGACTGGGGCCAACGTCCTGACTTTC. This gives the protein CASSPTGTGANVLTF. The rearrangement links TRBV18 to TRBJ2-6, with TRBD1 identical over 7 bases. V lost 3 bases, J lost 2 bases, and 1 base stayed unmatched. CDR1 is KGHSH, CDR2 LQKENI, per germline. CDR3 length: 15 amino acids.

The rearrangement joins TRBV5-1 to TRBJ2-7; 8 nucleotides agree with TRBD2. The ends lost 4 bases at V and 4 bases at J; junction bases unmatched: 7. This CDR3 has 14 residues. Germline lookup yields CDR1 SGHRS and CDR2 YFSETQ. The CDR3 DNA sequence: TGCGCCAGCAGCCCGGGGGGGAATATTTACGAGCAGTACGTC. This gives the protein CASSPGGNIYEQYV.

This chain uses TRBV6-6 with TRBJ2-7, with TRBD1 matching over 10 bases. This CDR3 has 15 residues. V shed 2 bases, J shed 2 bases, and the junction held 3 bases outside the gene matches. The V gene's germline CDR1 is MNHNY and CDR2 SVGAGI (reference sequence). CDR3 nucleotides: TGTGCCAGCAGTTACCAGGGGACAGGGGCCTACGAGCAGTACTTC. This sequence encodes CASSYQGTGAYEQYF.

This clone occurred once. This rearrangement joins TRBV30 to TRBJ2-6; D remains unclear. The length of the CDR3 is 12 residues. The V and J ends lost 2 bases and 4 bases respectively, with 3 bases between them. Germline V gives CDR1 GTSNPN, CDR2 SVGIG (reference sequence). The CDR3 DNA reads as TGTGCCTGGAGTCTGGGGGCCAACGTCCTGACTTTC. Its translation is CAWSLGANVLTF.

This chain uses TRBV5-4 with TRBJ2-7, with 11 bases aligning to TRBD2. The V and J ends lost 4 bases and 0 bases, in that order; junction bases with no gene match: 3. Germline CDR1 is SGHNT and CDR2 is YYREEE (reference sequence). This CDR3 comprises 15 residues. CDR3 in amino acids: CASSRGLAVSYEQYF. The CDR3 region has the DNA TGTGCCAGCAGCCGGGGACTAGCGGTCTCCTACGAGCAGTACTTC.

This sequence joins TRBV11-3 and TRBJ2-6, with D uncertain. The CDR3 totals 14 residues. The germline V gene has CDR1 SGHNT and CDR2 YENEEA. Trimming cost V 1 base and J 4 bases, with 5 bases left between them. The CDR3 loop is CASSLVMGANVLTF. The CDR3 bases are TGTGCCAGCAGCTTAGTAATGGGGGCCAACGTCCTGACTTTC.

The rearrangement links TRBV13 to TRBJ2-2; 8 positions match TRBD1. This CDR3 contains 15 residues. Germline lookup yields CDR1 PRHDT and CDR2 FYEKMQ (reference sequence). The trim removed 6 bases at V and 4 bases at J, leaving 7 bases unmatched. The CDR3 DNA reads TGTGCCAGCAGAACAGACAGGGGAGTCACCGGGGAGCTGTTTTTT. Amino acids: CASRTDRGVTGELFF.

This clone appeared a single time. DNA of the CDR3: TGTGCTAGTGGACAGGGTCGCCACGGCTACACCTTC. Translation gives CASGQGRHGYTF. The V and J genes are TRBV12-5 and TRBJ1-2; tentative D call: TRBD1 (6 bases). Looked up from germline, CDR1 is LGHNT and CDR2 is FRNRAP. The CDR3 covers 12 residues. The ends were cut back, 6 bases at V and 8 bases at J, with 13 bases in the middle.

This clone was seen just once. The genes are TRBV5-6 and TRBJ1-2, with no clear D. Trimming shortened V by 4 bases and J by 8 bases, and 15 bases separated the two germline ends. The germline V gene has CDR1 SGHDT and CDR2 YYEEEE. The CDR3 has 13 residues. In DNA, the CDR3 is TGTGCCAGCAGCCTAGACCCAACGGGAGGCTACACCTTC. Translation: CASSLDPTGGYTF.

V gene TRBV19 combines with J gene TRBJ1-4, with D unresolved. The CDR3 has 16 residues. V shed 4 bases and J shed 2 bases, with 14 bases lying between them. Germline V lookup: CDR1 LNHDA, CDR2 SQIVND (reference sequence). The CDR3 spells CASSKPLFPTNEKLFF. DNA of the CDR3: TGTGCCAGTAGTAAGCCTCTATTCCCGACTAATGAAAAACTGTTTTTT.

The sample holds a few counts of this clone. The chain combines TRBV27 with TRBJ1-1; D uncertain. The CDR3 has 14 residues. The ends were cut back, 4 bases at V and 5 bases at J, with 14 bases in the middle. Germline CDR1 MNHEY, CDR2 SMNVEV (reference sequence). This chain's CDR3 is CASSSQPSGTEAFF. The CDR3 nucleotides read TGTGCCAGCAGTTCCCAGCCGTCGGGGACTGAAGCTTTCTTT.